One and the same sample provided the 11 T cell receptor beta chains below, sequenced in a study of T cell repertoires in cytomegalovirus infection. MiXCR, applied by TCRdb to the reads, yields one record per CDR3 protein. Of about 330,000 distinct CDR3 sequences listed, about 34% are singletons. Antigens for these TCRs are unknown. The sample was cultured PBMCs, taken from culture after CMV antigen stimulation. These receptors were taken from a human donor in good health (CMV status not recorded). Some clones in this sample may be carry-over from other donors' samples.

This clonotype occurred a few times. The chain employs TRBV7-2 and TRBJ1-2; D is possibly TRBD1 (6 bases). The length of the CDR3 is 16 residues. CDR1 is SGHTA and CDR2 is FQGNSA in the germline V gene. The V end lost 0 bases, the J end lost 7 bases, and 18 bases lay between the germline ends. In DNA form, the CDR3 reads TGTGCCAGCAGCTTAGCTCAGCTACAGGGTCACGGTGGCTACACCTTC. This sequence encodes CASSLAQLQGHGGYTF.

The chain uses TRBV29-1 and TRBJ2-5; no clear D. The V end lost 6 bases, the J end lost 5 bases, and 19 bases lay between the germline ends. Germline V gene data show CDR1 as SQVTM and CDR2 as ANQGSEA. The CDR3 loop spans 14 amino acids. The CDR3 spells CSVTMPVGWETQYF. Here the CDR3 DNA reads TGCAGCGTGACCATGCCAGTTGGTTGGGAGACCCAGTACTTC.

This clonotype was seen more than once but under ten times. The V and J genes are TRBV28 and TRBJ2-7; D is possibly TRBD1 (5 bases). Germline values: CDR1 MDHEN, CDR2 SYDVKM. This CDR3 region has 14 residues. Trimming pared 1 base from V and 4 bases from J, leaving 11 bases between. CDR3 sequence reads: CASSLFGASYEQYF. The CDR3 DNA is TGTGCCAGCAGTTTATTTGGGGCGAGTTACGAGCAGTACTTC.

The V gene is TRBV19, the J gene TRBJ2-1; 12 bases are a match to TRBD2. The V and J ends lost 5 bases and 8 bases, in that order; junction bases with no gene match: 10. Germline V gene data show CDR1 as LNHDA and CDR2 as SQIVND (reference sequence). CDR3 length: 16 residues. The CDR3 coding sequence is TGTGCCAGTAGTGATGCCGGGACTAGCGGGTTGGATGAGCAGTTCTTC. Translating gives CASSDAGTSGLDEQFF.

The V gene is TRBV12-3 or TRBV12-4, the J gene TRBJ1-4; maybe TRBD1 (6 bases). Trimming left V 2 bases short and J 7 bases short, with 17 bases between. The CDR3 totals 16 residues. This CDR3 is CASSLRPGGVGEKLFF. Here the CDR3 DNA reads TGTGCCAGCAGTTTACGCCCCGGGGGCGTAGGTGAAAAACTGTTTTTT.

This clonotype was seen a few times. The chain uses TRBV27 and TRBJ2-3; D uncertain. CDR3 length equals 17 residues. CDR1 is MNHEY and CDR2 is SMNVEV in the germline V gene (reference sequence). V was shortened by 4 bases and J by 2 bases, with 19 bases between the two germline ends. The CDR3: CASSSIKGDAATDTQYF. CDR3 DNA: TGTGCCAGCAGTTCCATAAAGGGCGATGCTGCCACAGATACGCAGTATTTT.

The V gene is TRBV5-6, the J gene TRBJ2-3; TRBD1 matches 9 bases. J was trimmed by 4 bases and V by 1 base; bases with no gene match: 4. This CDR3 has 15 amino acids. From germline, CDR1 is SGHDT and CDR2 YYEEEE. This chain's CDR3 is CASSLSGQGADTQYF. In DNA form, the CDR3 reads TGTGCCAGCAGCTTGTCGGGACAGGGTGCAGATACGCAGTATTTT.

The gene calls are TRBV6-5 and TRBJ2-7; tentative D call: TRBD2 (6 bases). The CDR3 runs 13 residues. Germline CDR1 MNHEY, CDR2 SVGAGI. Trimming took off 2 bases at V and 6 bases at J, with 11 bases between the two ends. The DNA for the CDR3 is TGTGCCAGCAGTTACACCGCGGGGAGCGAGCAGTACGTC. It encodes CASSYTAGSEQYV.

This clonotype has more than one count but fewer than ten. CDR3 DNA: TGTGCCAGCAGTTCGACTGGCAAGAAGACCCAGTACTTC. Amino acid sequence: CASSSTGKKTQYF. This sequence joins TRBV12-3 or TRBV12-4 and TRBJ2-5, with no clear D. The CDR3 has 13 amino acids. V lost 4 bases, J lost 6 bases, and 12 bases lay in between.

This clonotype was observed many times. The rearrangement joins TRBV7-2 to TRBJ2-1; D not resolved. In germline, CDR1 is SGHTA, CDR2 FQGNSA. The CDR3 extends over 14 amino acids. V was cut by 1 base and J by 8 bases, with 12 bases left in between. CDR3 protein: CASSLEPNWDEQFF. CDR3 coding DNA: TGTGCCAGCAGCTTAGAACCGAATTGGGATGAGCAGTTCTTC. The full variable domain, its missing parts supplied by reference TRBV7-2 and TRBJ2-1, is GAGVSQSPSNKVTEKGKDVELRCDPISGHTALYWYRQSLGQGLEFLIYFQGNSAPDKSGLPSDRFSAERTGGSVSTLTIQRTQQEDSAVYLCASSLEPNWDEQFFGPGTRLTVL.

The rearrangement uses TRBV3-1 and TRBJ2-5; TRBD1 is a possible D gene (5 bases). The CDR3 is 14 amino acids. The V gene's germline CDR1 is LGHDT and CDR2 YNNKEL (reference sequence). The V and J ends lost 2 bases and 4 bases respectively, with 11 bases between them. The CDR3 DNA follows: TGTGCCAGCAGCCAACCTCCAGGGATAGAGACCCAGTACTTC. It codes for CASSQPPGIETQYF.